These T cell receptor beta chains were read from a single sample in a study of metastatic and nonmetastatic thyroid tumors. TCRdb reprocessed the PCR reads via MiXCR. The sample has 60,000 or so clones, approximately 4.1% seen once. The specimen sequenced was blood. The receptors originated from a female donor with papillary thyroid cancer or a benign thyroid nodule (not recorded which). Some clones in this sample may be carry-over from other donors' samples. Both conserved end residues are part of each CDR3. A D gene is named only where the DNA matches it firmly. Clone size appears in some rows only: once, few, many, or a class for an expanded clone.

TRBV7-8	TRBJ2-7	TRBD2	many	CASSTSSGSDEQYF	TGTGCCAGCAGCACATCTAGCGGGAGTGACGAGCAGTACTTC
TRBV6-5	TRBJ2-3	NA	many	CASSYRAGPTDTQYF	TGTGCCAGCAGTTACCGGGCAGGCCCTACCGATACGCAGTATTTT
TRBV20-1	TRBJ2-3	TRBD2	many	CSARAGGPADTQYF	TGCAGTGCTAGGGCGGGAGGGCCAGCAGATACGCAGTATTTT
TRBV20-1	TRBJ1-2	NA	many	CSASGRRSNYGYTF	TGCAGTGCTAGTGGGAGACGAAGCAACTATGGCTACACCTTC
TRBV24-1	TRBJ2-1	TRBD1	many	CATSDRTGNGNEQFF	TGTGCCACCAGTGATCGGACAGGGAACGGCAATGAGCAGTTCTTC
TRBV6-2/TRBV6-3	TRBJ2-7	TRBD1	NA	CASSHGTGSYEQYF	TGTGCCAGCAGCCATGGGACAGGGAGCTACGAGCAGTACTTC
TRBV2	TRBJ1-6	NA	many	CASSPRNSPLHF	TGTGCCAGCAGTCCTAGGAATTCACCCCTCCACTTT
TRBV2	TRBJ1-1	NA	many	CASSEGVGSTEAFF	TGTGCCAGCAGTGAAGGCGTGGGGTCCACTGAAGCTTTCTTT
TRBV24-1	TRBJ2-1	TRBD1	many	CATSESHRGTYNEQFF	TGTGCCACCAGTGAATCCCACAGGGGAACCTACAATGAGCAGTTCTTC
TRBV11-2	TRBJ2-7	TRBD2	many	CASSLGGLAGSYEQYF	TGTGCCAGCAGCTTAGGGGGACTAGCGGGTTCCTACGAGCAGTACTTC